The source of this TCR beta chain is a study of T cells in Graves' hyperthyroidism and ophthalmopathy. Study-level findings and limits: Most clonotypes that expanded in the thyroid above 0.001 also showed up in blood. A model of 13 V-J pairs discriminated ophthalmopathy from stable hyperthyroidism.

Using RNA transcripts as the source, TCR beta CDR3 regions were amplified. Primed by the HTBI set, a first-round RT-PCR was run on the TCR CDR3. TCRdb reanalysed the multiplex PCR reads using MiXCR and keeps one entry per CDR3 protein. This sample yields roughly 560,000 distinct CDR3 sequences, of which roughly 14% are seen a single time; around 4% belongs to the top ten. The CDR3 loop spans 15 amino acids. Germline CDR1 reads MNHNS; CDR2 reads SASEGT. V shed 8 bases and J 4 bases; nucleotides not matched to a gene: 13. In its sample, this clonotype was seen many times. The antigen remains undetermined. The cohort's ophthalmopathy patients, a group with duration under 3 months, had a Clinical Activity Score of at least 3 and a NOSPECS grade of at least 4. Based on clinical symptoms, serum thyroxine and TRAb, thyroid ultrasound and orbital computed tomography, diagnoses were reached.

The chain couples TRBV6-1 to TRBJ1-2; TRBD1 matches 7 bases. The sequence was obtained from a woman between 35 and 50 years old with Graves' ophthalmopathy. The sample taken for sequencing was blood. The CDR3 region is CASQLQGNFGYGYTF. As DNA, the CDR3 is TGTGCCAGCCAACTACAGGGGAATTTTGGCTATGGCTACACCTTC.